The subject of this entry is one T cell receptor (beta chain). Its antigen is unidentified. This CDR3 comprises 14 residues. CDR1 is KGHDR, CDR2 SFDVKD, per germline. Trimming took off 12 bases at V and 0 bases at J, with 16 bases between the two ends. This sample was included in a study of type 1 regulatory T cells. Turning to the study itself: T-allo10 is an in vitro-generated, Tr1-enriched CD4 T cell product specific for alloantigen. Broader study findings: Tr1 cells had a more restricted TCR repertoire than non-Tr1 cells.

TCRdb passed the reads through MiXCR, listing each CDR3 protein once. The sample yields approximately 45,000 distinct CDR3 sequences, more than 9% seen once. V gene TRBV24-1 combines with J gene TRBJ1-1; D is possibly TRBD1 (5 bases). The sequenced sample was cultured non-Tr1 T cells, either the whole culture or a sorted T cell fraction (not recorded which). This TCR was sampled from a human donor in good health. CDR3 DNA: TGTGCCGTGGGCCCCGGGGCAATGAACACTGAAGCTTTCTTT. It codes for CAVGPGAMNTEAFF.